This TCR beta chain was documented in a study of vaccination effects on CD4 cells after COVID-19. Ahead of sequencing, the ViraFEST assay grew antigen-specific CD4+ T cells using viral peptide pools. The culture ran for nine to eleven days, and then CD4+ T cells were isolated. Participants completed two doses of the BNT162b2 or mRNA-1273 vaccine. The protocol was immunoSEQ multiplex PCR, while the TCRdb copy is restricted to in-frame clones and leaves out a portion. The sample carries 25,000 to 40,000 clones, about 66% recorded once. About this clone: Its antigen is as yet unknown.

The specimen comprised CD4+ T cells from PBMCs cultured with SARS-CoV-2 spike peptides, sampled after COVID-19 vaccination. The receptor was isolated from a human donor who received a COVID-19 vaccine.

In DNA, the CDR3 is TGTGCCAGCAGCGTAGCCCCGGACTTCTACAATGAGCAGTTCTTC. Its protein is CASSVAPDFYNEQFF. The V call is TRBV9, the J call TRBJ2-1, with D tentatively TRBD2 (5 bases). CDR1 is SGDLS, CDR2 YYNGEE, per germline. The CDR3 consists of 15 residues. V was clipped by 0 bases and J by 3 bases, with 10 bases between them.